One sample yielded the 21 T cell receptor beta chains listed below, sequenced in a study of post-analysis software for immune sequencing data. TCR beta cDNA libraries included unique molecular identifiers. MiXCR was run by TCRdb on the PCR reads, yielding one entry per CDR3 protein. The data hold about 160,000 distinct CDR3 sequences, with roughly 40% observed a single time. This material consisted of blood, taken after autologous hematopoietic stem cell transplantation. These receptors all stem from a girl aged 5-17 years with multiple sclerosis.

This clonotype was counted a few times. V gene TRBV20-1 combines with J gene TRBJ2-3; 12 bases are a match to TRBD1. This CDR3 has 17 amino acids. Per germline, CDR1 DFQATT and CDR2 SNEGSKA (reference sequence). With 6 bases clipped from V and 6 bases from J, the junction kept 16 bases outside the gene matches. This CDR3 is CSASGQGASFLGDTQYF. The CDR3 DNA follows: TGCAGTGCCTCGGGACAGGGGGCCTCATTCCTCGGGGATACGCAGTATTTT.

V is TRBV27 and J is TRBJ2-1; the D gene is possibly TRBD1 (5 bases). The CDR3 length is 15 residues. Trimming took off 5 bases at V and 3 bases at J, with 14 bases between the two ends. Germline lookup yields CDR1 MNHEY and CDR2 SMNVEV (reference sequence). DNA for the CDR3: TGTGCCAGCAGTCACTCGACAGACAGCTACAATGAGCAGTTCTTC. Its protein product is CASSHSTDSYNEQFF.

The V gene is TRBV10-3, the J gene TRBJ2-5, with 8 nucleotides matching TRBD2. Trimming took 10 bases from V and 11 from J; bases not matched to a gene: 12. Germline CDR1 and CDR2: ENHRY and SYGVKD. This CDR3 is 12 amino acids long. The CDR3 DNA sequence: TGTGCCACCGGGACTAGTAATTCCCAGCAGTACTTC. This translates into CATGTSNSQQYF.

This clonotype was seen repeatedly, ten times or more. The chain joins TRBV7-2 to TRBJ2-7, with 7 bases that match TRBD1. The CDR3 runs 16 residues. Germline CDR1 reads SGHTA; CDR2 reads FQGNSA. Trimming cost V 1 base and J 3 bases; bases outside gene matches: 9. The CDR3 protein is CASSLGSDRRYYEQYF. The CDR3, as DNA: TGTGCCAGCAGCTTAGGCTCGGACAGGCGATACTACGAGCAGTACTTC.

The V gene is TRBV7-9, the J gene TRBJ1-2, with a weak D call TRBD1 (5 bases). V lost 2 bases and J lost 0, with 19 bases in between. CDR1 SEHNR and CDR2 FQNEAQ come from the germline V gene (reference sequence). The CDR3 sequence is 18 residues long. The CDR3 DNA is TGTGCCAGCAGCTTACTCAGAAAGACAGACTCCACTAACTATGGCTACACCTTC. It translates to CASSLLRKTDSTNYGYTF.

This chain joins TRBV20-1 and TRBJ1-1; no definite D call. The germline gives CDR1 DFQATT, CDR2 SNEGSKA (reference sequence). V was shortened by 1 base and J by 1 base, with 13 bases between the two germline ends. The CDR3 consists of 15 residues. This CDR3 is CSARAGSLGNTEAFF. The CDR3 bases are TGCAGTGCTAGAGCTGGCAGTCTGGGGAACACTGAAGCTTTCTTT.

This clonotype has only a few counts. The chain is built from TRBV20-1 and TRBJ2-7; D not certain. Germline CDR1 reads DFQATT; CDR2 reads SNEGSKA (reference sequence). The V gene lost 1 base and the J gene lost 4 bases, with 11 bases spanning the gap. The CDR3 extends over 13 amino acids. The chain's CDR3 is CSARVDEPYEQYF. The CDR3 bases are TGCAGTGCTAGAGTAGACGAGCCTTACGAGCAGTACTTC.

The rearrangement joins TRBV12-3 or TRBV12-4 to TRBJ2-3; TRBD1 or TRBD2 may be the D gene (5 bases each). There are 14 residues in the CDR3. V lost 3 bases, J lost 4 bases, and 11 bases lay in between. In DNA, the CDR3 is TGTGCCAGCAGTTTGGGACGGATCGCAGATACGCAGTATTTT. Protein product: CASSLGRIADTQYF.

The V call is TRBV2, the J call TRBJ2-7, with no clear D. This CDR3 comprises 10 residues. V gave up 6 bases and J gave up 4 bases, with 4 bases separating them. Germline V gene lookup returns CDR1 SNHLY and CDR2 FYNNEI. In DNA form, the CDR3 reads TGTGCCAGCAGAATTTACGAGCAGTACTTC. Translation gives CASRIYEQYF.

This clonotype occurred once. The V gene is TRBV25-1, the J gene TRBJ1-2; D call uncertain. Germline V CDR1 and CDR2: MGHDK, SYGVNS. The CDR3 has 17 residues. V lost 2 bases and J 6 bases, leaving 22 bases between the germline ends. The CDR3 nucleotides read TGTGCCAGCAGTGAAAGATTCGGTGGTACGCCCGGGGATGGCTACACCTTC. This sequence encodes CASSERFGGTPGDGYTF.

V is TRBV5-1 and J is TRBJ2-1; 7 positions match TRBD2. The junction had 7 bases not matched to a gene; V was cut back by 1 base and J by 6 bases. CDR3 size: 15 residues. In germline, CDR1 is SGHRS, CDR2 YFSETQ. CDR3 protein: CASSLLGPGGNEQFF. The CDR3 DNA follows: TGCGCCAGCAGCTTGTTGGGACCGGGGGGCAATGAGCAGTTCTTC.

This chain joins TRBV6-2 or TRBV6-3 and TRBJ1-5; 8 nucleotides align to TRBD1. Per the germline V gene, CDR1 is MNHEY and CDR2 is SVGEGT. This CDR3 spans 16 amino acids. V gave up 0 bases and J gave up 5 bases; unmatched junction bases: 6. Here the CDR3 reads CASSYSGQDSYQPQHF. CDR3 sequence (DNA): TGTGCCAGCAGTTACTCGGGACAGGACTCGTATCAGCCCCAGCATTTT.

This clonotype was counted a few times. The genes are TRBV6-6 and TRBJ2-1; maybe TRBD1 (6 bases). Germline assignment: CDR1 MNHNY and CDR2 SVGAGI (reference sequence). Deletions cut 4 bases from V and 2 bases from J, with 12 bases between. This CDR3 is 15 amino acids long. CDR3 DNA sequence: TGTGCCAGCAGTTTGATGGGGGCTGCCTACAATGAGCAGTTCTTC. Translation: CASSLMGAAYNEQFF.

This rearrangement joins TRBV7-9 to TRBJ2-5, with D possibly being TRBD2 (7 bases). Germline V gene data show CDR1 as SEHNR and CDR2 as FQNEAQ (reference sequence). Trimming removed 8 bases from V and 1 base from J, with 17 bases in between. The CDR3 spans 15 residues. The CDR3, as DNA: TGTGCCAGCTCTCCCAAACGGGGGGCCCAAGAGACCCAGTACTTC. Protein sequence: CASSPKRGAQETQYF. The full variable domain, rest sourced from reference TRBV7-9 and TRBJ2-5, is DTGVSQNPRHKITKRGQNVTFRCDPISEHNRLYWYRQTLGQGPEFLTYFQNEAQLEKSRLLSDRFSAERPKGSFSTLEIQRTEQGDSAMYLCASSPKRGAQETQYFGPGTRLLVL.

The chain uses TRBV7-9 and TRBJ1-1; D is undetermined. V was pared by 2 bases and J by 1 base, with 8 bases between. This CDR3 contains 14 residues. Germline-derived CDR1 and CDR2 are SEHNR and FQNEAQ (reference sequence). CDR3 protein: CASSLKPTNTEAFF. In DNA form, the CDR3 reads TGTGCCAGCAGCTTAAAACCGACGAACACTGAAGCTTTCTTT.

The V and J genes are TRBV5-1 and TRBJ2-7; 8 bases align to TRBD1. CDR1 is SGHRS, CDR2 YFSETQ, per germline. This CDR3 contains 14 residues. V shed 6 bases and J 7 bases; nucleotides not matched to a gene: 12. The CDR3 region has the DNA TGCGCCAGCACGACCGGGACAGGACGTGTGGAGCAGTACTTC. This gives the protein CASTTGTGRVEQYF.

This clonotype was counted many times. V usage is TRBV29-1 and J usage is TRBJ2-2, with a weak D call TRBD2 (5 bases). Trimming pared 4 bases from V and 5 bases from J, leaving 5 bases between. This CDR3 is built from 11 residues. The germline V gene encodes CDR1 SQVTM and CDR2 ANQGSEA. DNA of the CDR3: TGCAGCGTTGGCGGGACCGGGGAGCTGTTTTTT. It encodes CSVGGTGELFF.

The chain employs TRBV20-1 and TRBJ2-5; either TRBD1 or TRBD2 may fit D (6 bases each). The better agreement between TRBJ2-7 and the DNA end casts doubt on the J call. This CDR3 region has 17 residues. The germline gives CDR1 DFQATT, CDR2 SNEGSKA (reference sequence). The CDR3 sequence is CSARDLATGAAPYEQYF. As DNA, the CDR3 is TGCAGTGCTAGAGATTTAGCCACGGGGGCGGCCCCCTACGAGCAGTACTTC.

The gene calls are TRBV20-1 and TRBJ2-3; 10 bases are shared with TRBD2. CDR1 and CDR2 (germline): DFQATT, SNEGSKA (reference sequence). CDR3 size: 15 residues. V shed 0 bases, J shed 5 bases, and the junction held 5 bases outside the gene matches. CDR3 DNA: TGCAGTGCTAGAGATCGGGCTAGCGGGAGAGATACGCAGTATTTT. It translates to CSARDRASGRDTQYF.

This clonotype appeared a few times. The V gene is TRBV27, the J gene TRBJ1-6; 12 bases match TRBD1. There are 17 residues in the CDR3. The germline gives CDR1 MNHEY, CDR2 SMNVEV (reference sequence). Trimming at V came to 6 bases and at J to 6 bases, leaving 9 bases not matched to a gene. CDR3 sequence reads: CASRGTGGAGGNSPLHF. The CDR3, as DNA: TGTGCCAGCAGGGGGACAGGGGGCGCGGGTGGTAATTCACCCCTCCACTTT.

This clonotype was seen only a few times. CDR3 loop: CASSQEGREGRYEQFF. CDR3 coding DNA: TGCGCCAGCAGCCAAGAGGGGCGGGAGGGCCGCTATGAGCAGTTCTTC. The chain uses TRBV4-3 and TRBJ2-1; 9 positions match TRBD2. V lost 0 bases and J lost 8; bases outside the gene matches: 8. The germline CDR1 and CDR2 sequences are LGHNA and YSLEER. The CDR3 length is 16 residues.